This TCR beta chain was sequenced for a study of cytomegalovirus exposure and HLA in healthy donors. The PCR employed 60 Vbeta primers together with 13 Jbeta primers. The data were produced by immunoSEQ multiplex PCR, yet TCRdb's version contains in-frame clones alone and is incomplete. The sample holds some 150,000 clones, roughly four fifths seen once. Germline lookup yields CDR1 SNHLY and CDR2 FYNNEI. The CDR3 runs 16 residues. Trimming removed 4 bases from V and 0 bases from J; junction bases left unmatched: 4. The chain links TRBV2 to TRBJ2-3; the match to TRBD2 covers 10 bases. Sequenced input: PBMCs. This clonotype was sampled from a man aged 25-45 years in good health and CMV-seropositive. CDR3 in DNA: TGTGCCAGCAGTGTAGCGGGAGGCGCTAGCACAGATACGCAGTATTTT. It is translated as CASSVAGGASTDTQYF.